This T cell receptor beta chain was documented in a study of control samples from healthy donors and cancer patients. The method was immunoSEQ multiplex PCR; TCRdb's version includes in-frame clones alone and lacks a portion of them. The data show around 70,000 clones, about 94% seen once. Trimming stripped 4 bases from V and 3 bases from J, with 16 bases between. This CDR3 has 16 residues. Per germline, CDR1 SGHRS and CDR2 YFSETQ. The chain uses TRBV5-1 and TRBJ2-2, with a weak D call TRBD1 (6 bases). This TCR was sampled from a woman aged 25-40 years in good health. The sequenced material came from blood. The CDR3 region is CASSDYTGWYTGELFF. DNA of the CDR3: TGCGCCAGCAGCGATTACACAGGGTGGTACACCGGGGAGCTGTTTTTT.